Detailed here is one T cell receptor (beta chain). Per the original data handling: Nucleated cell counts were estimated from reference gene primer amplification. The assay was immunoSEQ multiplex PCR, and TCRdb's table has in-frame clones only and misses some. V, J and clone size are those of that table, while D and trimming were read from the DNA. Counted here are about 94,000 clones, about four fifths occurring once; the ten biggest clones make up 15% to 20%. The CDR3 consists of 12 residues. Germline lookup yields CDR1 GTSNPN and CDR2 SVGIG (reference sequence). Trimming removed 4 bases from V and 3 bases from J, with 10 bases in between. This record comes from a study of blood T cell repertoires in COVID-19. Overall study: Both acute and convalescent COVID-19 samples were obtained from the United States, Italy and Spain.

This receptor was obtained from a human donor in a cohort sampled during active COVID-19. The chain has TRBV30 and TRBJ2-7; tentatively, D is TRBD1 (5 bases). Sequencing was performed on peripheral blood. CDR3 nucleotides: TGTGCCTGGACCCTGGGGCGCTACGAGCAGTACTTC. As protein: CAWTLGRYEQYF. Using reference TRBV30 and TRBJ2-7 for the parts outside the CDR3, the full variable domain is SQTIHQWPATLVQPVGSPLSLECTVEGTSNPNLYWYRQAAGRGLQLLFYSVGIGQISSEVPQNLSASRPQDRQFILSSKKLLLSDSGFYLCAWTLGRYEQYFGPGTRLTVT.